Below, 9 T cell receptor beta chains from the same sample are listed, as sequenced in a study of Graves' ophthalmopathy and Graves' hyperthyroidism. Amplified material comprised TCR beta CDR3 regions derived from RNA transcripts. RT-PCR with HTBI primers came first, then second-round multiplex PCR. TCRdb used MiXCR to reprocess the multiplex PCR reads, holding one entry per CDR3 protein. The sample has 600,000 to 650,000 distinct CDR3 sequences, about a fifth seen once; the top ten hold approximately 6.9%. The sample consisted of peripheral blood. The receptors come from a woman between 18 and 29 years old with stable Graves' hyperthyroidism. Some clones in this sample may be carry-over from other donors' samples.

There are many counts of this clonotype. The chain has TRBV12-3 or TRBV12-4 and TRBJ2-5, with D unresolved. The CDR3 length is 17 residues. Deletions cut 5 bases from V and 2 bases from J, with 21 bases between. The CDR3 DNA sequence: TGTGCCAGCAGTACCCGGACGGGCTTTCTGGGGCAAGAGACCCAGTACTTC. It is translated as CASSTRTGFLGQETQYF.

The rearrangement uses TRBV6-5 and TRBJ1-1, with D maybe TRBD1 (6 bases). Germline CDR1 reads MNHEY; CDR2 reads SVGAGI. This CDR3 contains 14 residues. V lost 2 bases and J 3 bases, leaving 10 bases between the germline ends. The CDR3 coding sequence is TGTGCCAGCAGTTACCGCAGGGGTGACACTGAAGCTTTCTTT. This sequence encodes CASSYRRGDTEAFF.

As concerns this clonotype: This could be a read error, since a much larger clone is one nucleotide away. The J gene is TRBJ1-1, the V gene TRBV20-1; D may be TRBD1 (6 bases). The CDR3 contains 14 residues. Per germline, CDR1 DFQATT and CDR2 SNEGSKA (reference sequence). CDR3 residues: CSARDLTGSREACF. CDR3 DNA: TGCAGTGCTAGAGATCTAACAGGGAGTCGTGAAGCTTGCTTT.

A single count supports this clonotype. A much larger clone lies one base from this, so it may be a read error. This chain uses TRBV15 with TRBJ1-2; D possibly corresponds to TRBD1 (5 bases). Per germline, CDR1 LNHNV and CDR2 YYDKDF (reference sequence). CDR3 length: 14 residues. CDR3 in DNA: TGTGTCACCAGCAGACGTTTCAGGGAAAGTGGCTACACCTTC. Amino acid sequence: CVTSRRFRESGYTF.

This clonotype was recorded many times. One junction end disagrees with the germline gene, perhaps due to a read error. The V gene is TRBV5-1, the J gene TRBJ2-2; 7 bases are shared with TRBD1. There are 14 residues in the CDR3. From germline, CDR1 is SGHRS and CDR2 YFSETQ. CDR3 sequence: CASGLVTGQGELFF. As DNA, the CDR3 is TGCGCCAGCGGCTTGGTAACGGGACAGGGGGAGCTGTTTTTT.

The table lists this clonotype with many counts. The chain joins TRBV6-5 to TRBJ1-1; 7 nucleotides match TRBD1. This CDR3 is built from 11 residues. The V segment lost 5 bases and the J segment 7 bases; nucleotides outside the gene matches: 1. Germline V gives CDR1 MNHEY, CDR2 SVGAGI. The CDR3 DNA sequence: TGTGCCAGCAGTCACAGGGGTGAAGCTTTCTTT. Its translation: CASSHRGEAFF.

The sample holds many counts of this clonotype. J is TRBJ2-5 and V is TRBV4-2, with no clear D. The V gene lost 0 bases and the J gene lost 2 bases, with 22 bases spanning the gap. Germline V lookup: CDR1 LGHNA, CDR2 YNFKEQ. This CDR3 has 19 amino acids. CDR3 in DNA: TGTGCCAGCAGCCAAGATAGCAGAAGGGCCAGAATAAAGCAAGAGACCCAGTACTTC. This encodes CASSQDSRRARIKQETQYF.

The chain is built from TRBV5-1 and TRBJ2-7; 7 bases fit TRBD2. Germline-derived CDR1 and CDR2 are SGHRS and YFSETQ. The CDR3 runs to 12 residues. The V gene end was trimmed by 7 bases and the J gene end by 4 bases; junction bases not matched to a gene: 5. CDR3 DNA: TGCGCCAGCGGGAGGGACGAGTACGAGCAGTACTTC. Translating gives CASGRDEYEQYF.

This chain uses TRBV6-5 with TRBJ1-1; tentatively, D is TRBD1 (5 bases). The CDR3 extends over 11 amino acids. The V gene's germline CDR1 is MNHEY and CDR2 SVGAGI. V was clipped by 6 bases and J by 11 bases, with 13 bases between them. The CDR3 region is CASSYKGSAFF. The DNA for the CDR3 is TGTGCCAGCAGCTACAAGGGGTCGGCTTTCTTT.